A single sample gave rise to the 11 T cell receptor beta chains below, sequenced in a study of T-cell reconstitution after alpha-beta-depleted transplantation in children. A TCRbeta library incorporating unique molecular identifiers was prepared. TCRdb ran MiXCR on the PCR reads and lists one entry per CDR3 protein. Among a few hundred thousand distinct CDR3 sequences listed, more than 7.5% were seen once. The source material was PBMCs from the stem cell graft donor, sampled from the stem cell graft. Receptors were obtained from a human donor who donated a stem cell graft to a child with SCID.

This clonotype was detected many times. V and J are TRBV4-2 and TRBJ1-1, with TRBD1 as a possible D gene (6 bases). Per the germline V gene, CDR1 is LGHNA and CDR2 is YNFKEQ. The CDR3 runs to 14 residues. Trimming took off 4 bases at V and 4 bases at J, with 13 bases between the two ends. This CDR3 reads CASSLTGSGTEAFF. DNA for the CDR3: TGTGCCAGCAGCCTTACAGGGTCTGGCACTGAAGCTTTCTTT.

In its sample, this clonotype was seen many times. The V and J genes are TRBV12-3 or TRBV12-4 and TRBJ2-1; D is unresolved. The CDR3 is 14 residues long. Trimming cost V 3 bases and J 10 bases, with 16 bases left between them. CDR3 in DNA: TGTGCCAGCAGTTTCGTGGCCAGCGCTTTGGAGCAGTTCTTC. Translating gives CASSFVASALEQFF.

This clonotype was observed many times. This sequence joins TRBV6-5 and TRBJ1-1, with D possibly matching TRBD1 (5 bases). In germline, CDR1 is MNHEY, CDR2 SVGAGI. The CDR3 is 14 residues long. The ends were cut back, 1 base at V and 3 bases at J, with 9 bases in the middle. The CDR3 DNA follows: TGTGCCAGCAGTTACTACCAGGGTTACACTGAAGCTTTCTTT. Protein sequence: CASSYYQGYTEAFF.

This clonotype turned up a few times. The chain has TRBV5-1 and TRBJ2-2; tentative D call: TRBD1 (6 bases). This CDR3 has 14 amino acids. V lost 4 bases, J lost 6 bases, and 13 bases lay in between. Germline loops: CDR1 SGHRS, CDR2 YFSETQ. The CDR3: CASSAQGPPGELFF. In DNA, the CDR3 is TGCGCCAGCAGCGCCCAGGGGCCCCCCGGGGAGCTGTTTTTT.

This clonotype was seen repeatedly, ten times or more. CDR3: CASSERGGGARDTQYF. The CDR3 bases are TGTGCCAGCAGCGAACGGGGCGGGGGGGCGAGAGATACGCAGTATTTT. J is TRBJ2-3 and V is TRBV4-2; the match to TRBD2 covers 9 bases. CDR1 and CDR2 from the germline V gene are LGHNA and YNFKEQ. V lost 5 bases to trimming and J lost 5 bases; unmatched junction nucleotides: 11. The CDR3 covers 16 residues.

V usage is TRBV20-1 and J usage is TRBJ1-5; D is unresolved. This CDR3 is 12 amino acids long. Germline CDR1 DFQATT, CDR2 SNEGSKA (reference sequence). With 3 bases removed from V and 3 bases from J, the gap between germline ends came to 6 bases. CDR3 DNA sequence: TGCAGTGCTAGTCGCGCCAATCAGCCCCAGCATTTT. This encodes CSASRANQPQHF.

This clonotype was seen a handful of times. The chain couples TRBV12-3 or TRBV12-4 to TRBJ2-7; D not resolved. CDR3 size: 14 residues. With 0 bases removed from V and 4 bases from J, the gap between germline ends came to 10 bases. The CDR3 spells CASSLALKLYEQYF. The CDR3 DNA sequence: TGTGCCAGCAGTTTAGCCCTAAAACTATACGAGCAGTACTTC.

The chain couples TRBV7-8 to TRBJ2-5; possible D gene TRBD2, 7 bases. There are 16 residues in the CDR3. Germline V gene sequence: CDR1 SGHVS, CDR2 FQNEAQ. V was pared by 5 bases and J by 6 bases, with 22 bases between. In DNA, the CDR3 is TGTGCCAGCAGCCATCAAAGGGTGGGGGGGCTCCAGACCCAGTACTTC. It codes for CASSHQRVGGLQTQYF.

This clonotype has ten or more counts. This chain connects TRBV7-2 to TRBJ1-5; tentative D call: TRBD1 (6 bases). The CDR3 has 17 residues. The V gene's germline CDR1 is SGHTA and CDR2 FQGNSA. With 1 base removed from V and 5 bases from J, the gap between germline ends came to 18 bases. The CDR3 DNA is TGTGCCAGCAGCTTAGGGGGGGGCTCGACAGGATATCAGCCCCAGCATTTT. Its translation is CASSLGGGSTGYQPQHF.

The chain combines TRBV11-2 with TRBJ2-1, with 11 bases identical to TRBD2. The germline gives CDR1 SGHAT, CDR2 FQNNGV. J was trimmed by 4 bases and V by 5 bases; bases with no gene match: 13. This CDR3 is built from 18 residues. CDR3 in amino acids: CASSTQGTSGGGYNEQFF. Here the CDR3 DNA reads TGTGCCAGCAGCACACAGGGCACTAGCGGGGGAGGATACAATGAGCAGTTCTTC.

In this sample, this clonotype turned up many times. This CDR3 is CASSPLLAGGNEKLFF. CDR3 in DNA: TGTGCCAGCAGCCCACTCTTGGCTGGGGGTAATGAAAAACTGTTTTTT. The V gene is TRBV7-8, the J gene TRBJ1-4; a possible D gene is TRBD1 (5 bases). Between the trimmed V and J ends, which lost 5 bases and 4 bases, there was a span of 17 bases. The CDR3 is 16 amino acids. The germline V gene encodes CDR1 SGHVS and CDR2 FQNEAQ.